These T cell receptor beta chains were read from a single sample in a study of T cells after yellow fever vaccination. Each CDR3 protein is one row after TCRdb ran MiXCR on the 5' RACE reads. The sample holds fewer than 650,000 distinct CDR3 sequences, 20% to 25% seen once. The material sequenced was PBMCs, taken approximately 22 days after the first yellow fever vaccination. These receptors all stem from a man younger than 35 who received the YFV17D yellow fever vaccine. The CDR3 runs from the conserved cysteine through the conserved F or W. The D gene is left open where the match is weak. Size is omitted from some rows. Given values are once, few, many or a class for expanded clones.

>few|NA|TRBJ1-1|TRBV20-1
CSAPGPTQNTEAFF
TGCAGTGCCCCTGGCCCTACACAAAACACTGAAGCTTTCTTT
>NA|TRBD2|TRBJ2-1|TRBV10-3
CAIRGLAGGNNEQFF
TGTGCCATCAGAGGACTAGCGGGGGGAAACAATGAGCAGTTCTTC
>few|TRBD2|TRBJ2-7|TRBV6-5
CASSYSTSGSYEQYF
TGTGCCAGCAGTTACTCGACTAGCGGCTCCTACGAGCAGTACTTC
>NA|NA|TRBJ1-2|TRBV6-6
CASSPSGEGYTF
TGTGCCAGCAGTCCATCAGGGGAGGGCTACACCTTC
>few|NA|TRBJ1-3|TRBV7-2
CASSSPGGRVYF
TGTGCCAGCAGCTCGCCGGGGGGGCGTGTATATTTT
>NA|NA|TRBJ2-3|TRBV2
CASSEMTYTDTQYF
TGTGCCAGCAGTGAAATGACATACACAGATACGCAGTATTTT
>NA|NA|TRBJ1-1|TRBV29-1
CSVAGGFTEAFF
TGCAGCGTTGCTGGGGGGTTCACTGAAGCTTTCTTT
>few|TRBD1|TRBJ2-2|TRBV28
CASTPDPGQRNTGELFF
TGTGCCAGCACCCCCGATCCGGGACAGAGAAACACCGGGGAGCTGTTTTTT
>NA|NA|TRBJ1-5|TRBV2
CASAPTNSNQPQHF
TGTGCCAGCGCGCCGACGAATAGCAATCAGCCCCAGCATTTT
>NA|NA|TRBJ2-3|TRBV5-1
CASSLARPTSTDTQYF
TGCGCCAGCAGCTTGGCTAGACCAACTAGCACAGATACGCAGTATTTT
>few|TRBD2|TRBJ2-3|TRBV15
CATSVGTSGSTDTQYF
TGTGCCACCAGCGTCGGGACTAGCGGTAGCACAGATACGCAGTATTTT
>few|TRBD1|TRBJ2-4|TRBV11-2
CASSLSGHQGAPKNIQYF
TGTGCCAGCAGCTTAAGTGGCCACCAGGGGGCGCCCAAAAACATTCAGTACTTC
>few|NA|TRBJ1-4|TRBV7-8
CASSFRSAGVGEKLFF
TGTGCCAGCAGCTTTAGGTCGGCAGGGGTGGGAGAAAAACTGTTTTTT
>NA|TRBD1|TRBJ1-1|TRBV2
CASSDRGPTEAFF
TGTGCCAGCAGTGACAGGGGGCCCACTGAAGCTTTCTTT